The rows below give T cell receptor beta chains drawn from one sample of a study of T cell responses to AZD1222 COVID-19 vaccine. Libraries were prepared by immunoSEQ multiplex PCR; TCRdb keeps only in-frame clonotypes and omits some of them. The repertoire consists of 170,000 or so clones, with approximately 90% occurring once and the leading ten covering 2.6%. The material sequenced was peripheral blood, taken on day 0 of AZD1222 vaccination. The receptors were sampled from an adult in good health. Each CDR3 is given with its conserved first and last residue. A D gene is named only where the DNA matches it firmly. Part of the rows lack a size; the others show once, few, many or a class for expanded clones.

>TRBV6-5|TRBJ2-7|-|-
TGTGCCAGCAGTACTTCCTCGAGGCCCTACGAGCAGTACTTC
CASSTSSRPYEQYF
>TRBV23-1|TRBJ2-3|-|-
TGCGCCAGCAGTCAATCGGGCAGGGGGGCAGATACGCAGTATTTT
CASSQSGRGADTQYF
>TRBV18|TRBJ2-3|-|TRBD2
TGTGCCAGCTCACCATACAGCGGGAGCGCCTCAGATACGCAGTATTTT
CASSPYSGSASDTQYF
>TRBV5-8|TRBJ1-2|-|TRBD1
TGTGCCAGCAGCCCGGGACAGGGAAATAACTATGGCTACACCTTC
CASSPGQGNNYGYTF
>TRBV18|TRBJ2-5|-|TRBD1
TGTGCCAGCTCATCCCGGACAGGAACTCAAGAGACCCAGTACTTC
CASSSRTGTQETQYF
>TRBV6-5|TRBJ2-1|-|-
TGTGCCAGCGGGTGGGACCTCTCGCGTGAGCAGTTCTTC
CASGWDLSREQFF
>TRBV19|TRBJ1-5|few|-
TGTGCCAGTAGTATTCGGGTGGCTCAGCCCCAGCATTTT
CASSIRVAQPQHF
>TRBV19|TRBJ1-6|once|-
TGTGCCAGTAGTAAATCAAGGACGAATTCACCCCTCCACTTT
CASSKSRTNSPLHF
>TRBV28|TRBJ2-4|-|-
TGTGCCAGCAGTTTCCTACAGGGGGGGGAAGCCAAAAACATTCAGTACTTC
CASSFLQGGEAKNIQYF
>TRBV5-1|TRBJ2-3|-|-
TGCGCCAGCAGCTTGGGATTGGGACACAGCACAGATACGCAGTATTTT
CASSLGLGHSTDTQYF
>TRBV7-2|TRBJ2-3|-|-
TGTGCCAGCAGCTTAAATGGACAAACTAGCACAGATACGCAGTATTTT
CASSLNGQTSTDTQYF
>TRBV19|TRBJ2-5|-|TRBD1
TGTGCCAGTAGCTTGACAGGGGTAGAAGAGACCCAGTACTTC
CASSLTGVEETQYF
>TRBV19|TRBJ1-5|-|-
TGTGCCAGTAGTATGAGGAGTCAGCCCCAGCATTTT
CASSMRSQPQHF
>TRBV5-1|TRBJ2-7|-|-
TGCGCCAGCAGCGGCCAGGGCTACGAGCAGTACTTC
CASSGQGYEQYF
>TRBV29-1|TRBJ2-7|-|-
TGCAGCGTGCCCCACTCCCTTGGAGACTCCTACGAGCAGTACTTC
CSVPHSLGDSYEQYF
>TRBV4-2|TRBJ1-5|-|-
TGTGCCAGCAGCCAAGATGAAGGGGGAAATCAGCCCCAGCATTTT
CASSQDEGGNQPQHF
>TRBV12-3/TRBV12-4|TRBJ1-5|-|-
TGTGCCAGCAGCCTGGTACAGCCCCAGCATTTT
CASSLVQPQHF
>TRBV3-1/TRBV3-2|TRBJ2-7|-|-
TGTGCCAGCAGCCCCGGGACTGCCGGCTACGAGCAGTACTTC
CASSPGTAGYEQYF
>TRBV7-8|TRBJ1-1|-|-
TGTGCCAGCAGCCGACGGAATTACGGGACTGAAGCTTTCTTT
CASSRRNYGTEAFF
>TRBV27|TRBJ1-1|-|-
TGTGCCAGCAGTCTAAGGGTTGGGGACCCGAGCACTGAAGCTTTCTTT
CASSLRVGDPSTEAFF
>TRBV24-1|TRBJ2-5|-|-
TGTGCCACCAGTGGAACTACTACCACTCAAGAGACCCAGTACTTC
CATSGTTTTQETQYF
>TRBV24-1|TRBJ2-1|few|TRBD2
TGTGCCACCAGGGCTAGCGGAAACAATGAGCAGTTCTTC
CATRASGNNEQFF
>TRBV27|TRBJ1-2|-|TRBD1
TGTGCCAGCGGGGACAGGGCTAACTATGGCTACACCTTC
CASGDRANYGYTF
>TRBV19|TRBJ1-3|-|-
TGTGCCAGTAGAAACGGAGGGGCTGGAAACACCATATATTTT
CASRNGGAGNTIYF
>TRBV18|TRBJ1-2|-|TRBD1
TGTGCCAGCTCACCCGGACAGGGGTTAGCTAACTATGGCTACACCTTC
CASSPGQGLANYGYTF
>TRBV18|TRBJ2-3|-|-
TGTGCCACCCTCGGAGGCTCCACAGATACGCAGTATTTT
CATLGGSTDTQYF
>TRBV12-3/TRBV12-4|TRBJ1-2|-|-
TGTGCCAGCAGTTTGTGGGGGTTTGGCTACACCTTC
CASSLWGFGYTF
>TRBV28|TRBJ2-6|-|-
TGTGCCAGCAAGGGCGGGGCCTCTGGGGCCAACGTCCTGACTTTC
CASKGGASGANVLTF
>TRBV6-5|TRBJ1-2|-|-
TGTGCCAGCAGTTACCGTGCAGGGGCTGGCTACACCTTC
CASSYRAGAGYTF
>TRBV19|TRBJ2-1|-|TRBD2
TGTGCCAGTAGTATCCGGGAGGGCAATGAGCAGTTCTTC
CASSIREGNEQFF
>TRBV11-3|TRBJ2-1|-|-
TGTGCCAGCAGCTTCCGGGAATACAATGAGCAGTTCTTC
CASSFREYNEQFF
>TRBV7-9|TRBJ2-3|-|-
TGTGCCAGTTTGAACAGGGGCACAGATACGCAGTATTTT
CASLNRGTDTQYF
>TRBV6-5|TRBJ1-1|-|-
TGTGCCAGCATGAGATCAACTAGGAACACTGAAGCTTTCTTT
CASMRSTRNTEAFF
>TRBV7-7|TRBJ2-5|-|TRBD2
TGTGCCAGCAGCTTAGGTGGGGGGGGCCAAGAGACCCAGTACTTC
CASSLGGGGQETQYF
>TRBV7-2|TRBJ2-1|-|-
TGTGCCAGCAGCAGGCCTCCTAGCGACGAGCAGTTCTTC
CASSRPPSDEQFF
>TRBV5-1|TRBJ1-3|-|TRBD1
TGCGCCAGCAGCTTGGCCGGGACAGCAATCTCTGGAAACACCATATATTTT
CASSLAGTAISGNTIYF
>TRBV7-8|TRBJ2-7|-|-
TGTGCCAGCAGTTGGATAAACGAGCAGTACTTC
CASSWINEQYF
>TRBV6-6|TRBJ2-7|-|TRBD1
TGTGCCAGCAATGGGGGGACAGGCGAGCAGTACTTC
CASNGGTGEQYF
>TRBV27|TRBJ2-5|once|TRBD1
TGTGCCAGCAGTCCTACCCCAGCCGGGACAGGGCAAGAGACCCAGTACTTC
CASSPTPAGTGQETQYF
>TRBV10-2|TRBJ1-6|-|-
TGCGCCAGCAGTGAGTCCCGGGGGGATAATTCACCCCTCCACTTT
CASSESRGDNSPLHF
>TRBV5-1|TRBJ1-1|-|-
TGCGCCAGCAGCTTTTCTGCAGCTGAAGCTTTCTTT
CASSFSAAEAFF
>TRBV5-6|TRBJ2-5|-|TRBD2
TGTGCCAGCAGCCTTCAAACTAGCGGGCCCTTAGAGACCCAGTACTTC
CASSLQTSGPLETQYF
>TRBV9|TRBJ1-2|-|-
TGTGCCAGCACCACTGGGAGGGCACGGGGCTATGGCTACACCTTC
CASTTGRARGYGYTF
>TRBV19|TRBJ2-2|-|-
TGTGCCAGTAGTATAGATCAGGGAACCGGGGAGCTGTTTTTT
CASSIDQGTGELFF
>TRBV7-9|TRBJ2-7|-|-
TGTGCCAGCAGCTTAAACCAGGGACCCTACGAGCAGTACTTC
CASSLNQGPYEQYF
>TRBV4-1|TRBJ1-1|-|-
TGCGCCAGCAGCCAAGGGGGAGGTAACACTGAAGCTTTCTTT
CASSQGGGNTEAFF
>TRBV27|TRBJ2-7|-|-
TGTGCCAGCAGTCCTTCGAGGATGGAGGGCAGAGGGTTGTGGGAGCAGTACTTC
CASSPSRMEGRGLWEQYF
>TRBV28|TRBJ1-1|-|-
TGTGCCAGCAGTTTACTCGTCACTGAAGCTTTCTTT
CASSLLVTEAFF
>TRBV5-4|TRBJ1-4|-|TRBD1
TGTGCCAGCAGCCAGGGACAGTTAGATGAAAAACTGTTTTTT
CASSQGQLDEKLFF
>TRBV5-1|TRBJ1-2|-|-
TGCGCCAGCAGCTTGGCCGATGGCAGATCCTATGGCTACACCTTC
CASSLADGRSYGYTF
>TRBV7-6|TRBJ2-7|-|-
TGTGCCAGCAGCCCTGAGGGGGGATGGCATAACGAGCAGTACTTC
CASSPEGGWHNEQYF